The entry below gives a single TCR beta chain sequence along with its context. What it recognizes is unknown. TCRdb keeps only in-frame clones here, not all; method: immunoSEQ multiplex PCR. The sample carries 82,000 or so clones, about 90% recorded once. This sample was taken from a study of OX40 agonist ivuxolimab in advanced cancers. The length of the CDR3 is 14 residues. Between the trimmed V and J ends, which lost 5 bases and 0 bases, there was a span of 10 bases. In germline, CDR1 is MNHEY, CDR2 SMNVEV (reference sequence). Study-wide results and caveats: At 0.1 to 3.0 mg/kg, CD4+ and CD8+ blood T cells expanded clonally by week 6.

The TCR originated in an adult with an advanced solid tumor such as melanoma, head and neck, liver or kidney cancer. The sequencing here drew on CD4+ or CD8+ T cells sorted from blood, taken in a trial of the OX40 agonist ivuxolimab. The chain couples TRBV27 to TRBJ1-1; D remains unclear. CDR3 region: CASSLTPLNTEAFF. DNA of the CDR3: TGTGCCAGCAGTCTGACACCCCTGAACACTGAAGCTTTCTTT.